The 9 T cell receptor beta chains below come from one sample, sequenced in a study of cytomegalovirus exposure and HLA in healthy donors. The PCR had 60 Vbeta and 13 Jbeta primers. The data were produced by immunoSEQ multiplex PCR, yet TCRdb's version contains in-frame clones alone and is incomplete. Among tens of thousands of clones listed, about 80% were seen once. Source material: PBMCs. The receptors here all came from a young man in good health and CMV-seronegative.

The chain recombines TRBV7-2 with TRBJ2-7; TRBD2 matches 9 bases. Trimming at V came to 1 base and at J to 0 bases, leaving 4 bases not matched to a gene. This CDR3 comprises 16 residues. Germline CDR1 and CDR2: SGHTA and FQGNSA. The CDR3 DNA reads TGTGCCAGCAGCTTAGTTTCTAGCGGGGTCTCCTACGAGCAGTACTTC. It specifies CASSLVSSGVSYEQYF.

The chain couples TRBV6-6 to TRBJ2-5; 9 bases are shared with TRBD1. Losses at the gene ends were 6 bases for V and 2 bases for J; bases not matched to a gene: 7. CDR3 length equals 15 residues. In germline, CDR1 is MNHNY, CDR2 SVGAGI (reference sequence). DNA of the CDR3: TGTGCCAGCAGACCAGGGACAGGGAGACAAGAGACCCAGTACTTC. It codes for CASRPGTGRQETQYF.

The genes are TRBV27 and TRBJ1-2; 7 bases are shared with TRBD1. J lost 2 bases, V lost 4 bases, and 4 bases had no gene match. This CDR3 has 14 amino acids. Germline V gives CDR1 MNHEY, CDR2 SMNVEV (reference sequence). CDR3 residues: CASSSKGANYGYTF. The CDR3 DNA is TGTGCCAGCAGTTCGAAGGGGGCAAACTATGGCTACACCTTC.

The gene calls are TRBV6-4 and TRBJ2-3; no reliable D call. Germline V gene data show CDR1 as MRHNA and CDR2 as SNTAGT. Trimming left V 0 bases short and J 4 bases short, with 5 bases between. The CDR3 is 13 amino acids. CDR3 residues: CASSDSSPDTQYF. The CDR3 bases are TGTGCCAGCAGTGACTCTAGCCCAGATACGCAGTATTTT.

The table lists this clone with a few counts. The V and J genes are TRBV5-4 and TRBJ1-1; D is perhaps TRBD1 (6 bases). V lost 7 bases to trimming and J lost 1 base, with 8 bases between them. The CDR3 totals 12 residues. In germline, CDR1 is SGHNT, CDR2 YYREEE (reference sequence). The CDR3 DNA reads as TGTGCCAGCCGCAGGGGGAACACTGAAGCTTTCTTT. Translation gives CASRRGNTEAFF.

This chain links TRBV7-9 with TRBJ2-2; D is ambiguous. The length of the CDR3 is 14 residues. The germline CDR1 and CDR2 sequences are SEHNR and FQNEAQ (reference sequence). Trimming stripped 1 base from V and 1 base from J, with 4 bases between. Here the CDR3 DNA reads TGTGCCAGCAGCTTAGTTCTGAACACCGGGGAGCTGTTTTTT. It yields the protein CASSLVLNTGELFF.

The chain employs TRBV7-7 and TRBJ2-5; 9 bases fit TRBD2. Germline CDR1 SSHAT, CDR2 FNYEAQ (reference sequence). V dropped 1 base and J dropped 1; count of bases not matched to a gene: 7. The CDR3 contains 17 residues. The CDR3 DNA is TGTGCCAGCAGCTTAGGCCTAGCGGGGCTCCTCCAAGAGACCCAGTACTTC. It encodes CASSLGLAGLLQETQYF.

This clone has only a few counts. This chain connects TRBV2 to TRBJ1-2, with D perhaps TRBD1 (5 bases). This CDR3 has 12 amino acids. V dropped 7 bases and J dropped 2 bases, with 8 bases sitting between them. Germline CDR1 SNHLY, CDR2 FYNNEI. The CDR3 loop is CASTGGNYGYTF. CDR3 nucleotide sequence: TGTGCCAGCACCGGGGGGAACTATGGCTACACCTTC.

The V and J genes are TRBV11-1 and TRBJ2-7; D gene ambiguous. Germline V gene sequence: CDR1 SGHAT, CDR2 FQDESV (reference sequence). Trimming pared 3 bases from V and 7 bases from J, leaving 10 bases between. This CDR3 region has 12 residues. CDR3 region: CASSFPQREQYF. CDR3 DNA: TGTGCCAGCAGCTTCCCCCAACGGGAGCAGTACTTC.